The clone carrying this T cell receptor beta chain was seen many times. This entry is derived from a study of blood T cells in healthy people across ages. With a J-beta primer mix and a sample-barcoded 5' primer, a second PCR ran about 7 to 12 cycles. TCRdb reanalysed the 5' RACE reads using MiXCR and keeps one entry per CDR3 protein. In the table there are over 950,000 distinct CDR3 sequences, roughly 50% of which are singletons. In germline, CDR1 is DFQATT, CDR2 SNEGSKA (reference sequence). After removal of 6 bases from V and 4 bases from J, the junction contained 9 bases not matched to a gene. The CDR3 totals 13 residues. For every donor, a draw yielded around 10 milliliters of peripheral blood. Extractions gave at least 6 micrograms of total RNA per sample.

The TCR comes from an older woman in good health. Input material: blood. This chain joins TRBV20-1 and TRBJ2-7, with TRBD2 matching 7 bases. The CDR3 DNA reads TGCAGTGCAGAATCCGGGACTACATACGAGCAGTACTTC. Translation gives CSAESGTTYEQYF.